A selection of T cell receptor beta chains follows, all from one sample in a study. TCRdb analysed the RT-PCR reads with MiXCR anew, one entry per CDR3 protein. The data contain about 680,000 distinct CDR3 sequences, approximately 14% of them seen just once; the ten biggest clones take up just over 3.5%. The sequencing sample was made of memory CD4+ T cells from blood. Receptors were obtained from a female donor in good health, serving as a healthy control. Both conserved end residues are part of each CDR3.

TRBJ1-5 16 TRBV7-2 CASSLQGQLSNQPQHF
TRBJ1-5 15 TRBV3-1 CASSQDMTRGQPQHF
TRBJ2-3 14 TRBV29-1 CSVEGGQGTDTQYF
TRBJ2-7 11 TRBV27 CASSFRHEQYF
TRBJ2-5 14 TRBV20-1 CSARDRAGSETQYF
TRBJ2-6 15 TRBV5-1 CASSADLSGANVLTF
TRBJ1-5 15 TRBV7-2 CASSQRAGKNQPQHF
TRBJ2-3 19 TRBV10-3 CAISESKTSGTGGTDTQYF
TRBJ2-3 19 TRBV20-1 CSARDDTGTSGKWTYTQYF
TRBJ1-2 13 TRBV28 CASSYLVDYGYTF
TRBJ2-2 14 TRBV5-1 CATSGTQNTGELFF
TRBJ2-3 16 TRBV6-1 CASSEWSGSHFYTQYF
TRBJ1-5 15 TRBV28 CASKQGASSNQPQHF
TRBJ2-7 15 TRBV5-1 CASRAGTYGIYEQYF
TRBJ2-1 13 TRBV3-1 CASSQDYSGLKFF
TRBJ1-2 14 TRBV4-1 CASSQGQGPYGYTF
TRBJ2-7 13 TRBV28 CASASGSLFEQYF
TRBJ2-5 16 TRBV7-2 CASQDPSRGRGETQYF
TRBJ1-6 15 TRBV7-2 CASSLAGGPYSPLHF
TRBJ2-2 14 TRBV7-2 CASSLARWAGELFF
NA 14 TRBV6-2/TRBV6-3 CASSYSTEGETQYF
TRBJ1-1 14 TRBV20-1 CSARVGGWNTEAFF
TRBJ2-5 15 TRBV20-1 CSATLTSGTKETQYF
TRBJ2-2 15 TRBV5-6 CASSVGLASIGELFF
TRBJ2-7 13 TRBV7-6 CASSLDSRVVLYF
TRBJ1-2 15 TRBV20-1 CSAKSRQGSLYGYTF
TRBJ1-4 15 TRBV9 CASSVGGPLDEKLFF
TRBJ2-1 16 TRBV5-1 CASSFGSLGVNNEQFF
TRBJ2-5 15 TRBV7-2 CASSLVVQPQETQYF
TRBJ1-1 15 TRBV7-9 CASSLAGESGTEAFF
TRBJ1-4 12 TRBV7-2 CASSFNPEKLFF
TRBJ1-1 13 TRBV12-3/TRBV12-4 CASSPDGGTEAFF
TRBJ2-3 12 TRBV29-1 CSVEGTADTQYF
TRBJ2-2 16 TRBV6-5 CASSYLAGRRTGELFF
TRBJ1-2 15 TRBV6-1 CASSELAGQGYGYTF
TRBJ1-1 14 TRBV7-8 CASTYLPQNTEAFF
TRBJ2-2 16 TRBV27 CASSLWGQANTGELFF
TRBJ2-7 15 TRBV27 CASGSGGGVYYEQYF
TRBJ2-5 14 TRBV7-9 CASSREGQGGSQYF
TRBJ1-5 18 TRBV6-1 CASSEQGRGSFGNQPQHF
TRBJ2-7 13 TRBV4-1 CASSQEQGYEQYF
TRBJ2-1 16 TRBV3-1 CASSRGLAGVGNEQFF
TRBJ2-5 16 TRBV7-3 CASSLTAGLAGGPQYF
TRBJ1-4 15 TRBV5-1 CASSLDPGSNEKLFF
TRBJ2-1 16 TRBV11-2 CASSLDRGSVYNEQFF
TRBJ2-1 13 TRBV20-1 CSAGGRIPDEQFF
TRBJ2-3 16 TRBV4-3 CASSQAPTVGADTQYF
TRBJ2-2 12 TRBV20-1 CSASRLTGELFF
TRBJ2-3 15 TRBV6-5 CASRPPGLYTDTQYF
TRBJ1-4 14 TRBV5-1 CASSATGGNEKLFF
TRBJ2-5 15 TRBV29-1 CSSGGAGTGRETQYF
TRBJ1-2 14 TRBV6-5 CASSFTGGAYGYTF
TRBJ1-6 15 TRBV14 CASSQDAAAHSPLHF
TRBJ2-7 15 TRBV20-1 CSALPGQGTNYEQYF
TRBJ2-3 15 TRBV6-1 CASSLWRERADTQYF
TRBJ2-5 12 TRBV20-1 CRIGQGGETQYF
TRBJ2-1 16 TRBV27 CASSPRGGRDWNEQFF
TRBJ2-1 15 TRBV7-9 CASSFLAGVENEQFF
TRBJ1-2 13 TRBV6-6 CASSPQGVSGYTF
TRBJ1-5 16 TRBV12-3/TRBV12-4 CASSFGSGRNGQPQHF